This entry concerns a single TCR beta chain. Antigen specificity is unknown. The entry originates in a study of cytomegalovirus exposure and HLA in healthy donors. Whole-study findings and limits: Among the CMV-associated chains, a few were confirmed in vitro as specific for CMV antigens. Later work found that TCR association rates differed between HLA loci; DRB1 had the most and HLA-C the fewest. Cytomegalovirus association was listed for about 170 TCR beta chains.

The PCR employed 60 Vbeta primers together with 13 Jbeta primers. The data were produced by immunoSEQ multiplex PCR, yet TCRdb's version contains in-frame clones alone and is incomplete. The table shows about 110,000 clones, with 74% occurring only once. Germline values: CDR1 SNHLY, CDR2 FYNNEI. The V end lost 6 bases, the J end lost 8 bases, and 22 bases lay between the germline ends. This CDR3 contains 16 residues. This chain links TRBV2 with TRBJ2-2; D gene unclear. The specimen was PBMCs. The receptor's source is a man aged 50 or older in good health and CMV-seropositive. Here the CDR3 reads CASRSRSSVDSGELFF. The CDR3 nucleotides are TGTGCCAGCAGGAGTCGGTCTAGTGTCGACTCGGGGGAGCTGTTTTTT.